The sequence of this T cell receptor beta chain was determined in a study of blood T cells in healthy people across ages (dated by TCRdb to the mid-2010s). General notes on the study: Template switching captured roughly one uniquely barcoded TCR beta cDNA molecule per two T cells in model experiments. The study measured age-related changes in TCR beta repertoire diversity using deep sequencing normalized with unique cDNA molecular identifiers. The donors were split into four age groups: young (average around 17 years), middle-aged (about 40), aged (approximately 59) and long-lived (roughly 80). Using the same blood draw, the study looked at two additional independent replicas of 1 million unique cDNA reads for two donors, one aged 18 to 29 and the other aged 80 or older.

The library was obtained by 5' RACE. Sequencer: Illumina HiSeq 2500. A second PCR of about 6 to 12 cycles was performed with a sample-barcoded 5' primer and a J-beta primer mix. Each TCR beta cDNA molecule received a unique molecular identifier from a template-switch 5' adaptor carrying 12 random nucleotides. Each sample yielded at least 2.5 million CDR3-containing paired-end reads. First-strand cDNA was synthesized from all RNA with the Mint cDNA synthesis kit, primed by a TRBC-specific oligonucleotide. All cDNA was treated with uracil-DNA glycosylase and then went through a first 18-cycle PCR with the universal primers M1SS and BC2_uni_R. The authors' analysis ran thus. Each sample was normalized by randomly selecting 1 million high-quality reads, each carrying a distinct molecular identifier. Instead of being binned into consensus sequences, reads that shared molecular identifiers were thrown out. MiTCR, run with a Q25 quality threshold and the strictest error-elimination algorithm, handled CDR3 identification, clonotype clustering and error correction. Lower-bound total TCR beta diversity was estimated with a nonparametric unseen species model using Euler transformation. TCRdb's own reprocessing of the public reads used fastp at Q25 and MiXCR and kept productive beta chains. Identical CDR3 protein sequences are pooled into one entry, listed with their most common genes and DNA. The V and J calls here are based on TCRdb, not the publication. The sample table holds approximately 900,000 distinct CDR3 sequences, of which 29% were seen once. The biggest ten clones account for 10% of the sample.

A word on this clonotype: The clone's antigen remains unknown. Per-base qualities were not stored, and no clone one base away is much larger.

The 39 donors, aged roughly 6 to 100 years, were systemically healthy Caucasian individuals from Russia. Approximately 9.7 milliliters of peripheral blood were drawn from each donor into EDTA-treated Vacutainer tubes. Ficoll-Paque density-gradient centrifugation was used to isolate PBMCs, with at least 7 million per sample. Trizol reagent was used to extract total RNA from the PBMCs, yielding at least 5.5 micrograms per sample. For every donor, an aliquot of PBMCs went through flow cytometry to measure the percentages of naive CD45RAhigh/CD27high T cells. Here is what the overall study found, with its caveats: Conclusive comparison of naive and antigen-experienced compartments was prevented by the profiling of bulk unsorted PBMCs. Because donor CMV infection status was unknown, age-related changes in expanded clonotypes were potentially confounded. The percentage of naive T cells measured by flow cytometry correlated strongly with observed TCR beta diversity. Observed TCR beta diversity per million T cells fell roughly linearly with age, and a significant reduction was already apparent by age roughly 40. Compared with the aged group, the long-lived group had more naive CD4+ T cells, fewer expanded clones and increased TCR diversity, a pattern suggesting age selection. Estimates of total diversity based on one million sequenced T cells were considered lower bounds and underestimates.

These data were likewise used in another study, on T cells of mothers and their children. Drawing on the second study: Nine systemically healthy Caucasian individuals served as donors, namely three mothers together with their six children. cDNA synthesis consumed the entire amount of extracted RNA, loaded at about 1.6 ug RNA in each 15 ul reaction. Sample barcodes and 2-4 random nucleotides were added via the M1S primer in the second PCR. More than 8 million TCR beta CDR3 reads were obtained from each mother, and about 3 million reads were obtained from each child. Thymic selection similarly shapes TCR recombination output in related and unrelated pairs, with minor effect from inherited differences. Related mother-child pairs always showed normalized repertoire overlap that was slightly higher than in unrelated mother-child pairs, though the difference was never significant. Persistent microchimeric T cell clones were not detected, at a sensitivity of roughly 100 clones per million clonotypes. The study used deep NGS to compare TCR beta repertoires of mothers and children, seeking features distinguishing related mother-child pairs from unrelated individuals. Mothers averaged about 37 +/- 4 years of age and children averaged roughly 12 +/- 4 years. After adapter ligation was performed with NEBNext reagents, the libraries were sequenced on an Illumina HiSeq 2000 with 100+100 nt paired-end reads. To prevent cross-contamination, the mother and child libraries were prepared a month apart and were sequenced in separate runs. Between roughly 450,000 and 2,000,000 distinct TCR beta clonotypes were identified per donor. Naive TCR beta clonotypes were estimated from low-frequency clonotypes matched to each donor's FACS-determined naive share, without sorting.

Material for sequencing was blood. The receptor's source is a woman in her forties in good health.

The CDR3 corresponds to CSWGREGTNEQFF. The sequence in DNA is TGCAGTTGGGGACGCGAGGGGACCAATGAGCAGTTCTTC. The sequence joins TRBV20-1 to TRBJ2-1; the D gene could be TRBD1 or TRBD2, each one agreeing over 5 bases. Trimming costs V 8 bases and J 6 bases, and their ends lie 17 bases apart. CDR1 and CDR2, looked up from the germline V gene (reference sequence), are DFQATT and SNEGSKA. There are 13 amino acids in the CDR3, from cysteine to phenylalanine inclusive. Only the CDR3 portion is preserved as DNA: 39 bases, with reading frame beginning at the first base.